This T cell receptor (beta chain) stems from a study of T cell clonotyping in hematopoietic cell transplantation. Turning to this clone: Its antigen remains unidentified.

Study results and caveats: At the given depth, recipient repertoires were over 95% de novo clonotypes. Broader posttransplant TCR repertoire diversity was predicted by graft donor and pretransplant recipient Inverse Simpson Index values. CD4 and CD8 repertoire contributions could not be separated without sorting. Recipient TCR diversity dropped after transplant; expanded clonotypes rose from day 30 to 180.

J lost 2 bases, V lost 9 bases, and 6 bases had no gene match. The germline V gene has CDR1 SGHTS and CDR2 YDEGEE. The CDR3 spans 15 residues. The assay was immunoSEQ multiplex PCR, and TCRdb's table has in-frame clones only and misses some. The sample includes 70,000 or so clones, around 94% of them seen just once. This TCR derives from a man in his forties or fifties in good health. Some clones in this sample may be carry-over from other donors' samples. The specimen sequenced was peripheral blood mononuclear cells. V is TRBV5-8 and J is TRBJ2-3, with 13 nucleotides matching TRBD2. CDR3 sequence (DNA): TGTGCCACCGGGACTAGCGGGGTTTCCACAGATACGCAGTATTTT. Translated, it gives CATGTSGVSTDTQYF.